This T cell receptor beta chain is from a study of early stage breast cancer tumors. The wider study: Invasive lobular carcinomas made up about 35% of the 12 ER+/PR+/HER2- tumors.

This clone was detected only a few times. The method was immunoSEQ multiplex PCR; TCRdb's version includes in-frame clones alone and lacks a portion of them. The sample lists around 28,000 clones; 72% were seen once. The CDR3 is made up of 16 amino acids. Looked up from germline, CDR1 is MNHNS and CDR2 is SASEGT. V lost 2 bases and J 0 bases, leaving 13 bases between the germline ends. The rearrangement joins TRBV6-1 to TRBJ1-2; D is perhaps TRBD1 (6 bases). The sample was blood. This TCR was sampled from a person aged 45 to 59 with breast cancer. Here the CDR3 reads CASSEFRDISNYGYTF. As DNA, the CDR3 is TGTGCCAGCAGTGAATTCAGGGACATTTCTAACTATGGCTACACCTTC.